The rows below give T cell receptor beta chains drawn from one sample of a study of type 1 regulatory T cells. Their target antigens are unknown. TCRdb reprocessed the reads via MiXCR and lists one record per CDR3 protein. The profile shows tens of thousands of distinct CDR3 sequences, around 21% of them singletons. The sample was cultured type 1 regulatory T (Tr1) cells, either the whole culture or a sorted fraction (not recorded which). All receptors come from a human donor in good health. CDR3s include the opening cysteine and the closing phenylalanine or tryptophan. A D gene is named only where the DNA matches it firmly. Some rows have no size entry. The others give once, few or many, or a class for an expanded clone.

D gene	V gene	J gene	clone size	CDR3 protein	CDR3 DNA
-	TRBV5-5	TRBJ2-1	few	CASSLGINEQFF	TGTGCCAGCAGCTTGGGGATCAATGAGCAGTTCTTC
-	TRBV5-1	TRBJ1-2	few	CASSLRGAERYGYTF	TGCGCCAGCAGCTTGAGGGGGGCAGAACGCTATGGCTACACCTTC
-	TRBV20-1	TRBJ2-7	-	CSARGRFSCEQYF	TGCAGTGCTAGAGGGCGTTTCTCCTGCGAGCAGTACTTC
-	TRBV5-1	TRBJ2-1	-	CASSFSTSGGGLGEQFF	TGCGCCAGCAGCTTTTCAACATCAGGGGGGGGACTCGGGGAGCAGTTCTTC
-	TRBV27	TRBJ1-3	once	CASSLSGSGNTIYF	TGTGCCAGCAGTTTAAGTGGCTCTGGAAACACCATATATTTT
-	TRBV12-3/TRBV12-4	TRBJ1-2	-	CASSDRTLYGYTF	TGTGCCAGCAGCGACAGGACCCTCTATGGCTACACCTTC
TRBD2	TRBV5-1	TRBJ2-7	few	CASSLAGGRLAAAYEQYF	TGCGCCAGCAGCTTGGCGGGAGGCCGCCTAGCAGCCGCCTACGAGCAGTACTTC
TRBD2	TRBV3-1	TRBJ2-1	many	CASSRLAGGYNEQFF	TGTGCCAGCAGCCGACTAGCGGGAGGGTACAATGAGCAGTTCTTC
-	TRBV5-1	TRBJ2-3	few	CASSLSKMTSDTQYF	TGCGCCAGCAGCTTATCTAAAATGACATCGGATACGCAGTATTTT
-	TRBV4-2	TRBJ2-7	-	CASSSEVTSYEQYF	TGTGCCAGCAGCTCGGAAGTAACCTCCTACGAGCAGTACTTC
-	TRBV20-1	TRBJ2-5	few	CSARASGETQYF	TGCAGTGCTAGGGCCTCTGGGGAGACCCAGTACTTC
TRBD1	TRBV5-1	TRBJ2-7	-	CASSPSQGLRYEQYF	TGCGCCAGCAGCCCGTCACAGGGGCTTCGCTACGAGCAGTACTTC
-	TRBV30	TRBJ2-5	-	CAWSVGGVRTQYF	TGTGCCTGGAGTGTCGGGGGTGTGCGGACCCAGTACTTC
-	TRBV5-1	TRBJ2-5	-	CASSRGIQETQYF	TGCGCCAGCAGCCGGGGGATCCAAGAGACCCAGTACTTC
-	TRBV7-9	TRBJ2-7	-	CASSLSGYEQYF	TGTGCCAGCAGCCTTTCGGGCTACGAGCAGTACTTC
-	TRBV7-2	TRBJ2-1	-	CASTPGGYNEQFF	TGTGCCAGCACCCCCGGCGGCTACAATGAGCAGTTCTTC
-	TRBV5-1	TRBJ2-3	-	CASSLAGATDTQYF	TGCGCCAGCAGCTTGGCGGGAGCGACAGATACGCAGTATTTT
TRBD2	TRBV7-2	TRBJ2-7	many	CASSLGGGLEQYF	TGTGCCAGCAGCTTAGGGGGAGGGCTCGAGCAGTACTTC
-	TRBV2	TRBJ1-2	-	CASSALRGYGYTF	TGTGCCAGCAGTGCCCTGAGGGGCTATGGCTACACCTTC
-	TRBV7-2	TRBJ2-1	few	CASSLEGVGEQFF	TGTGCCAGCAGCCTCGAAGGGGTAGGTGAGCAGTTCTTC
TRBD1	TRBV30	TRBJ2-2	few	CAWSPLDRGGTGELFF	TGTGCCTGGAGTCCACTAGACAGGGGAGGCACCGGGGAGCTGTTTTTT
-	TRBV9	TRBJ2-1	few	CASGGSYNEQFF	TGTGCCAGCGGAGGGTCCTACAATGAGCAGTTCTTC
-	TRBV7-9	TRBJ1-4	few	CASSFSQGLNEKLFF	TGTGCCAGCAGCTTTAGCCAGGGACTTAATGAAAAACTGTTTTTT
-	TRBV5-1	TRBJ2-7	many	CASEGLPGEQYF	TGCGCCAGCGAAGGACTCCCTGGCGAGCAGTACTTC
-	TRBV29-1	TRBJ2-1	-	CSSHGVDEQFF	TGCAGCTCCCATGGGGTCGATGAGCAGTTCTTC
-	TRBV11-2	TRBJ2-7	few	CASRTNPGGEQYF	TGTGCCAGCAGGACAAACCCCGGTGGAGAGCAGTACTTC
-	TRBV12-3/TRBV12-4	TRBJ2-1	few	CASRMGDPSLIPYNEQFF	TGTGCCAGCAGGATGGGAGATCCTAGCCTCATTCCCTACAATGAGCAGTTCTTC
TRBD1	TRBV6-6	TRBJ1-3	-	CASSWDRALAAGNTIYF	TGTGCCAGCAGTTGGGACAGGGCCCTAGCTGCTGGAAACACCATATATTTT
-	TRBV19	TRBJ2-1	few	CASSIARSYNEQFF	TGTGCCAGTAGTATAGCGCGTTCCTACAATGAGCAGTTCTTC
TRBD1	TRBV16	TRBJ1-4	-	CASSQGTGNANEKLFF	TGTGCCAGCAGCCAAGGGACAGGGAACGCTAATGAAAAACTGTTTTTT
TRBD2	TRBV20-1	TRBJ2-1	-	CSASEGGLADNEQFF	TGCAGTGCTAGCGAAGGTGGACTAGCCGACAATGAGCAGTTCTTC
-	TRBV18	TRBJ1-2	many	CASSHRDNYGYTF	TGTGCCAGCTCTCACAGGGACAACTATGGCTACACCTTC
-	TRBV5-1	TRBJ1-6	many	CASSSTGGAPLHF	TGCGCCAGCAGCTCCACGGGGGGCGCACCCCTCCACTTT
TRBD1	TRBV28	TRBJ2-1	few	CASSSGQGADNEQFF	TGTGCCAGCAGTTCAGGACAGGGAGCCGACAATGAGCAGTTCTTC
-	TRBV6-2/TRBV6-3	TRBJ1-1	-	CASTQGTEAFF	TGTGCCAGCACCCAGGGGACTGAAGCTTTCTTT
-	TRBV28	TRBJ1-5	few	CASNPTAGTQNQPQHF	TGTGCCAGCAACCCCACAGCCGGGACACAGAATCAGCCCCAGCATTTT
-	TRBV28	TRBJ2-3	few	CASSFVASERGRTQYF	TGTGCCAGCAGTTTTGTGGCTAGCGAACGAGGTAGGACGCAGTATTTT
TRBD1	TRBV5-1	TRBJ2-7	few	CASSGDLQGPYEQYF	TGCGCCAGCAGCGGGGACCTACAGGGGCCCTACGAGCAGTACTTC
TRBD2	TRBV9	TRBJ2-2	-	CASRAGTSGSSGELFF	TGTGCCAGCAGAGCCGGGACTAGCGGGAGTAGTGGGGAGCTGTTTTTT